Presented here are 12 T cell receptor beta chains from one specimen sequenced in a study of blood T cell repertoires in COVID-19. Clones were sequenced by immunoSEQ multiplex PCR, and TCRdb holds only the in-frame ones, with some missing. The repertoire has roughly 20,000 clones, about nine tenths of them found once; the top ten carry over 8.5%. The sample taken for sequencing was peripheral blood. The receptors derive from a human donor in a cohort sampled during active COVID-19.

The rearrangement uses TRBV7-9 and TRBJ1-5; D unclear. The germline V gene has CDR1 SEHNR and CDR2 FQNEAQ (reference sequence). This CDR3 region has 13 residues. Trimming cost V 2 bases and J 8 bases, with 10 bases left between them. The DNA of the CDR3 is TGTGCCAGCAGCTTAAATTGGGCAGAGCCCCAGCATTTT. Protein sequence: CASSLNWAEPQHF.

The chain is built from TRBV6-2 or TRBV6-3 and TRBJ2-1; 10 bases map to TRBD1. V shed 5 bases, J shed 3 bases, and the junction held 13 bases outside the gene matches. Germline V gives CDR1 MNHEY, CDR2 SVGEGT. This CDR3 contains 18 residues. CDR3 region: CASSQSPGQGLDYNEQFF. CDR3 nucleotide sequence: TGTGCCAGCAGTCAATCCCCGGGACAGGGGTTGGACTACAATGAGCAGTTCTTC.

V is TRBV18 and J is TRBJ1-1; no firm D call. Germline V gives CDR1 KGHSH, CDR2 LQKENI. The CDR3 sequence is 14 residues long. V shed 2 bases and J shed 11 bases, with 18 bases lying between them. In DNA form, the CDR3 reads TGTGCCAGCTCACCAGAAGCAGGAGGAACTGTGGCTTTCTTT. Translating gives CASSPEAGGTVAFF.

This chain joins TRBV5-1 and TRBJ2-7, with D perhaps matching TRBD2 (6 bases). The CDR3 spans 15 residues. The V and J ends lost 4 bases and 7 bases respectively, with 21 bases between them. The germline V gene has CDR1 SGHRS and CDR2 YFSETQ. CDR3 bases: TGCGCCAGCAGCCCGAGCCGGGACTGGGTGTGGGAGCAGTACTTC. It translates to CASSPSRDWVWEQYF.

The V and J genes are TRBV27 and TRBJ2-7; TRBD1 might be the D (8 bases). Germline CDR1 MNHEY, CDR2 SMNVEV (reference sequence). The ends were cut back, 5 bases at V and 3 bases at J, with 14 bases in the middle. The CDR3 length is 14 residues. This CDR3 reads CASSQTGGVYEQYF. The CDR3 coding sequence is TGTGCCAGCAGTCAAACAGGGGGGGTCTACGAGCAGTACTTC.

The V and J genes are TRBV5-6 and TRBJ1-1; D uncertain. The CDR3 is 12 residues long. V was shortened by 2 bases and J by 11 bases, with 13 bases between the two germline ends. Germline CDR1 SGHDT, CDR2 YYEEEE. The CDR3 DNA reads as TGTGCCAGCAGCTTTGAGGCACGGTCGGCTTTCTTT. It translates to CASSFEARSAFF.

The rearrangement uses TRBV30 and TRBJ1-1; the D is unclear. With 5 bases removed from V and 11 bases from J, the gap between germline ends came to 21 bases. The CDR3 consists of 13 residues. The V gene's germline CDR1 is GTSNPN and CDR2 SVGIG (reference sequence). The CDR3 DNA is TGTGCCTGGGTCCTTGAGAGCGGTGGTGGGGCTTTCTTT. This translates into CAWVLESGGGAFF. Together with reference TRBV30 and TRBJ1-1, the CDR3 gives the full variable domain: SQTIHQWPATLVQPVGSPLSLECTVEGTSNPNLYWYRQAAGRGLQLLFYSVGIGQISSEVPQNLSASRPQDRQFILSSKKLLLSDSGFYLCAWVLESGGGAFFGQGTRLTVV.

This chain links TRBV12-5 with TRBJ2-7; 9 bases are shared with TRBD1. This CDR3 has 15 residues. Germline CDR1 LGHNT, CDR2 FRNRAP. Trimming cost V 7 bases and J 6 bases; bases outside gene matches: 13. CDR3 DNA: TGTGCTAGTGCCCATTCGACCGGGACAGGGTCCGAGCAGTACTTC. Translated: CASAHSTGTGSEQYF.

V is TRBV9 and J is TRBJ2-2, with unresolved D. The V end was cut by 3 bases, the J end by 6 bases, with 15 bases between. The CDR3 has 15 amino acids. Germline CDR1 reads SGDLS; CDR2 reads YYNGEE. In nucleotides, the CDR3 is TGTGCCAGCAGCGCAACCCAGGTTGGGTCCGGGGAGCTGTTTTTT. This codes for CASSATQVGSGELFF. The variable domain in full, completed from reference TRBV9 and TRBJ2-2, reads DSGVTQTPKHLITATGQRVTLRCSPRSGDLSVYWYQQSLDQGLQFLIQYYNGEERAKGNILERFSAQQFPDLHSELNLSSLELGDSALYFCASSATQVGSGELFFGEGSRLTVL.

This CDR3 reads CASTQGQGKLGRNEQFF. In nucleotides, the CDR3 is TGTGCCAGCACTCAGGGACAGGGGAAGTTGGGGCGCAATGAGCAGTTCTTC. This rearrangement joins TRBV27 to TRBJ2-1, with TRBD1 identical over 10 bases. With V trimmed by 7 bases and J by 6 bases, 15 bases remained unmatched. Looked up from germline, CDR1 is MNHEY and CDR2 is SMNVEV (reference sequence). The CDR3 length is 17 residues.

The chain employs TRBV3-1 (or the pseudogene TRBV3-2) and TRBJ2-3; the match to TRBD1 covers 9 bases. The J segment lost 5 bases and the V segment lost 1 base, leaving 4 bases of the junction unmatched. There are 15 residues in the CDR3. Germline assignment: CDR1 LGHDT and CDR2 YNNKEL (reference sequence). The CDR3 DNA is TGTGCCAGCAGCCAAGCCGGGACAGGGAAAGATACGCAGTATTTT. It translates to CASSQAGTGKDTQYF.

The chain has TRBV7-7 and TRBJ2-2; tentatively, D is TRBD1 (6 bases). V lost 1 base, J lost 5 bases, and 11 bases lay in between. The CDR3 is made up of 15 amino acids. Per the germline V gene, CDR1 is SSHAT and CDR2 is FNYEAQ (reference sequence). CDR3 amino acids: CASSLGNRETGELFF. In nucleotides, the CDR3 is TGTGCCAGCAGCTTAGGGAACAGGGAAACCGGGGAGCTGTTTTTT.